The 21 T cell receptor beta chains presented below share a single source sample, sequenced in a study of T cells in Graves' hyperthyroidism and ophthalmopathy. The CDR3 regions of TCR beta were amplified from RNA transcripts. HTBI primers were employed in a first-round RT-PCR of the TCR CDR3. TCRdb reprocessed the multiplex PCR reads with MiXCR, giving one entry per CDR3 protein. The sample lists fewer than 800,000 distinct CDR3 sequences; approximately 16% were seen once. Input material: blood. These receptor sequences come from a man aged 18 to 35 with Graves' hyperthyroidism.

This clonotype was recorded many times. The V and J genes are TRBV28 and TRBJ2-3; D not certain. Germline assignment: CDR1 MDHEN and CDR2 SYDVKM. The CDR3 extends over 13 amino acids. V was clipped by 7 bases and J by 3 bases, with 11 bases between them. CDR3 coding DNA: TGTGCCAGCACCGCCCGACGTACAGATACGCAGTATTTT. Its translation: CASTARRTDTQYF.

This chain connects TRBV11-3 to TRBJ2-7, with TRBD1 identical over 9 bases. CDR1 is SGHNT, CDR2 YENEEA, per germline. V lost 5 bases to trimming and J lost 5 bases; unmatched junction nucleotides: 10. The CDR3 is 15 amino acids. CDR3 residues: CASSKPGTGFHEQYF. CDR3 nucleotides: TGTGCCAGCAGCAAGCCCGGGACAGGGTTCCACGAGCAGTACTTC.

The rearrangement uses TRBV6-2 or TRBV6-3 and TRBJ1-2; D is uncertain. Per germline, CDR1 MNHEY and CDR2 SVGEGT. The CDR3 length is 14 residues. The V end lost 3 bases, the J end lost 2 bases, and 10 bases lay between the germline ends. CDR3 loop: CASSYVRENYGYTF. CDR3 nucleotides: TGTGCCAGCAGTTATGTCCGAGAGAACTATGGCTACACCTTC.

The chain links TRBV29-1 to TRBJ2-7, with D maybe TRBD1 (5 bases). The last part of the DNA fits TRBJ2-1 better; the J call may be wrong. Germline V lookup: CDR1 SQVTM, CDR2 ANQGSEA. The CDR3 extends over 14 amino acids. The CDR3 coding sequence is TGCAGCGTCGAAAAGGGGTCAGGCTCCTACGAGCAGTTCTTC. Translation gives CSVEKGSGSYEQFF.

This chain uses TRBV7-2 with TRBJ2-7, with 8 positions matching TRBD1. Trimming at V came to 5 bases and at J to 4 bases, leaving 10 bases not matched to a gene. This CDR3 has 15 amino acids. Germline V lookup: CDR1 SGHTA, CDR2 FQGNSA. CDR3 residues: CASSRIDRGWYEQYF. The DNA for the CDR3 is TGTGCCAGCAGCCGGATAGACAGGGGATGGTACGAGCAGTACTTC. The variable domain in full, with the rest retrieved from reference TRBV7-2 and TRBJ2-7, is GAGVSQSPSNKVTEKGKDVELRCDPISGHTALYWYRQSLGQGLEFLIYFQGNSAPDKSGLPSDRFSAERTGGSVSTLTIQRTQQEDSAVYLCASSRIDRGWYEQYFGPGTRLTVT.

This clonotype appeared many times. V and J are TRBV3-1 and TRBJ1-2, with D possibly TRBD1 on 6 matching bases. V gave up 4 bases and J gave up 4 bases, with 16 bases separating them. This CDR3 comprises 15 residues. Germline V gene sequence: CDR1 LGHDT, CDR2 YNNKEL (reference sequence). CDR3 residues: CASSPTTGLPYGYTF. For the CDR3, the DNA is TGTGCCAGCAGCCCCACTACAGGGCTCCCCTATGGCTACACCTTC.

The chain employs TRBV5-6 and TRBJ1-1; 9 positions match TRBD1. V trimming: 4 bases; J trimming: 3 bases; junction bases outside the gene matches: 7. The CDR3 contains 15 residues. The germline V gene has CDR1 SGHDT and CDR2 YYEEEE. The CDR3 nucleotides are TGTGCCAGCAGCGTGATGGACAGGGGAGACACTGAAGCTTTCTTT. This encodes CASSVMDRGDTEAFF. The full variable domain, rest sourced from reference TRBV5-6 and TRBJ1-1, is DAGVTQSPTHLIKTRGQQVTLRCSPKSGHDTVSWYQQALGQGPQFIFQYYEEEERQRGNFPDRFSGHQFPNYSSELNVNALLLGDSALYLCASSVMDRGDTEAFFGQGTRLTVV.

This clonotype was found many times. This chain connects TRBV27 to TRBJ1-1; D gene unclear. The CDR3 covers 9 residues. V shed 8 bases and J shed 8 bases, with 6 bases lying between them. The germline gives CDR1 MNHEY, CDR2 SMNVEV (reference sequence). CDR3 DNA: TGTGCCAGCCTCCCCGAAGCTTTCTTT. Its protein is CASLPEAFF.

The table lists this clonotype with a few counts. V is TRBV24-1 and J is TRBJ2-7, with D possibly being TRBD1 (5 bases). The germline V and J ends were trimmed by 12 bases and 0 bases, with 23 bases remaining between them. CDR3 length: 16 amino acids. Germline-derived CDR1 and CDR2 are KGHDR and SFDVKD. The DNA for the CDR3 is TGTGCCGCCCCCCCAAAACCACAGGCCCACTCCTACGAGCAGTACTTC. Its translation is CAAPPKPQAHSYEQYF.

This clonotype appeared a few times. The rearrangement joins TRBV5-6 to TRBJ2-7; D tentatively fits TRBD1 or TRBD2 (5 bases each). The germline V gene has CDR1 SGHDT and CDR2 YYEEEE. V lost 0 bases and J 5 bases, leaving 12 bases between the germline ends. The CDR3 consists of 14 residues. The DNA of the CDR3 is TGTGCCAGCAGCTTGGTCCGGGGCCCCCACGAGCAGTACTTC. It translates to CASSLVRGPHEQYF.

The genes are TRBV9 and TRBJ2-7, with D possibly being TRBD1 (5 bases). Germline V CDR1 and CDR2: SGDLS, YYNGEE. The CDR3 extends over 16 amino acids. V gave up 0 bases and J gave up 4 bases, with 17 bases separating them. The CDR3 DNA follows: TGTGCCAGCAGCGTAGGCGGAAACTTAGGGGATTACGAGCAGTACTTC. This codes for CASSVGGNLGDYEQYF.

This clonotype was detected a few times. The chain joins TRBV10-3 to TRBJ2-7; 7 positions agree with TRBD1. Germline V gene sequence: CDR1 ENHRY, CDR2 SYGVKD. V gave up 8 bases and J gave up 6 bases; unmatched junction bases: 7. The CDR3 extends over 12 amino acids. The CDR3 nucleotides read TGTGCCATCCGACCGACAGGGTCCGAGCAGTACTTC. This gives the protein CAIRPTGSEQYF.

This clonotype was recorded many times. The genes are TRBV27 and TRBJ2-4; D might be TRBD1 or TRBD2, each matching 6 bases. Germline V gives CDR1 MNHEY, CDR2 SMNVEV (reference sequence). This CDR3 comprises 16 residues. Trimming took off 8 bases at V and 0 bases at J, with 17 bases between the two ends. The DNA of the CDR3 is TGTGCCAGCGGGTGGTTCGGGGGCGAAGCCAAAAACATTCAGTACTTC. Its translation: CASGWFGGEAKNIQYF.

This clonotype was counted ten times or more. The rearrangement links TRBV7-2 to TRBJ2-7; D unclear. The CDR3 length is 11 residues. The ends were cut back, 5 bases at V and 6 bases at J, with 8 bases in the middle. CDR1 SGHTA and CDR2 FQGNSA come from the germline V gene. CDR3 residues: CASSPESEQYF. For the CDR3, the DNA is TGTGCCAGCAGCCCCGAAAGCGAGCAGTACTTC.

V gene TRBV27 combines with J gene TRBJ1-2; D is perhaps TRBD1 (6 bases). Germline V gene sequence: CDR1 MNHEY, CDR2 SMNVEV (reference sequence). Between the trimmed V and J ends, which lost 5 bases and 13 bases, there was a span of 23 bases. The CDR3 covers 14 residues. The CDR3 DNA sequence: TGTGCCAGCAGTCCAGACAGGCACCAACTCTTCCCCACCTTC. Its protein is CASSPDRHQLFPTF.

Points on this clonotype: A much larger clone is a single base away; this may be a read error. The CDR3 coding sequence is TGCAGTGCTAGAGCCCGACTAGCCGAAATAAGGGGTGAGCAGCTCTTC. Its translation is CSARARLAEIRGEQLF. The chain employs TRBV20-1 and TRBJ2-1; 7 nucleotides align to TRBD2. The CDR3 extends over 16 amino acids. Per the germline V gene, CDR1 is DFQATT and CDR2 is SNEGSKA (reference sequence).

This clonotype has a count of ten or more. The chain links TRBV27 to TRBJ1-4; D possibly corresponds to TRBD1 (5 bases). V was clipped by 3 bases and J by 4 bases, with 12 bases between them. The CDR3 contains 15 residues. The germline gives CDR1 MNHEY, CDR2 SMNVEV (reference sequence). The CDR3 coding sequence is TGTGCCAGCAGTTTCCAGGGACTGAGTAATGAAAAACTGTTTTTT. Translation: CASSFQGLSNEKLFF.

Many counts were recorded for this clonotype. This chain connects TRBV30 to TRBJ2-3; D perhaps matches TRBD1 (6 bases). CDR1 GTSNPN and CDR2 SVGIG come from the germline V gene (reference sequence). With 7 bases removed from V and 3 bases from J, the gap between germline ends came to 17 bases. The CDR3 has 14 amino acids. The CDR3, as DNA: TGTGCCTTGGAACGGCAGGGGCGAACAGATACGCAGTATTTT. Protein sequence: CALERQGRTDTQYF.

This clonotype was picked up a small number of times. This chain's CDR3 is CASSVRGSENTEAFF. CDR3 DNA: TGTGCCAGCAGTGTGCGGGGGTCGGAGAACACTGAAGCTTTCTTT. The chain employs TRBV2 and TRBJ1-1; D possibly corresponds to TRBD1 (5 bases). The CDR3 spans 15 residues. V lost 4 bases and J 1 base, leaving 13 bases between the germline ends. Germline V CDR1 and CDR2: SNHLY, FYNNEI.

This clonotype was recorded at least ten times. The CDR3 DNA is TGTGCCAGCAGTTACAGGGGGGAGGGGGCCCAATCTGGGGCCAACGTCCTGACTTTC. As protein: CASSYRGEGAQSGANVLTF. This chain joins TRBV6-2 or TRBV6-3 and TRBJ2-6; D may match TRBD1 or TRBD2 (7 bases each). CDR1 and CDR2 (germline): MNHEY, SVGEGT. V was trimmed by 2 bases and J by 1 base, leaving 18 bases between them. CDR3 length: 19 residues.

This clonotype was counted many times. The chain recombines TRBV12-3 or TRBV12-4 with TRBJ2-3, with D unresolved. CDR3 length equals 15 residues. V was clipped by 6 bases and J by 5 bases, with 18 bases between them. The CDR3 here is CASSRPSAGEDTQYF. The CDR3 DNA sequence: TGTGCCAGCAGCAGACCCTCTGCCGGCGAAGATACGCAGTATTTT.